This T cell receptor (beta chain) was obtained from a study of regulatory T cells in long-lasting Graves disease. Germline V CDR1 and CDR2: MNHNS, SASEGT. This CDR3 has 18 residues. J was trimmed by 1 base and V by 5 bases; bases with no gene match: 7. Time point meaning: newly diagnosed GD, antithyroid drugs for less than 3 months. The TCR library used RNA extracted from PBMCs. iRepertoire HTBI primers and Arm-PCR of CDR3 regions built TCR beta libraries. TCRdb passed the multiplex PCR reads through MiXCR, listing each CDR3 protein once. This table has over 400,000 distinct CDR3 sequences, around 15% appearing once. This sample was also put to use in a study of T cells in Graves' hyperthyroidism and ophthalmopathy.

The rearrangement links TRBV6-1 to TRBJ2-1; 14 nucleotides match TRBD2. The sequences come from peripheral blood mononuclear cells (PBMCs), collected at new diagnosis, from a patient treated with antithyroid drugs. The receptor was isolated from a woman between 45 and 65 years old with Graves disease. CDR3 DNA: TGTGCCAGCAGTCCGACTAGCGGGAGGGGTTTTTCCTACAATGAGCAGTTCTTC. Translation gives CASSPTSGRGFSYNEQFF.